These T cell receptor beta chains were read from a single sample in a study of T cell responses to AZD1222 COVID-19 vaccine. Repertoires were generated with immunoSEQ multiplex PCR, while TCRdb's copy carries only in-frame clones and drops some. The profile covers roughly 54,000 clones, with more than 70% appearing a single time and roughly 15% taken by the ten largest. The sample here was peripheral blood, taken 28 days after the second AZD1222 dose. These receptors came from an adult who received the AZD1222 COVID-19 vaccine. The CDR3 runs from the conserved cysteine through the conserved F or W. D genes are given only for firm matches. Clone size is not always given. Where it is, it says once, few, many or a class for expanded clones.

v_gene	j_gene	d_gene	abundance	CDR3nt	CDR3aa
TRBV5-1	TRBJ2-5	NA	NA	TGCGCCAGCAGCTTGGGTCCCCTGGGCGGGCAAGAGACCCAGTACTTC	CASSLGPLGGQETQYF
TRBV19	TRBJ2-5	TRBD1	once	TGTGCCAGTAGTCTGACCGGGACAGGCCCAATCTTTGCGGAGACCCAGTACTTC	CASSLTGTGPIFAETQYF
TRBV25-1	TRBJ1-2	NA	once	TGTGCCAGCAGTGAATATACGGGTTTTGGCTACACCTTC	CASSEYTGFGYTF
TRBV4-1	TRBJ1-5	NA	NA	TGCGCCAGCAGCCGCACACCATCTGAGGGAAATCAGCCCCAGCATTTT	CASSRTPSEGNQPQHF
TRBV27	TRBJ1-5	TRBD1	few	TGTGCCAGCAGGCCCGGGACAGGGATTCAGCCCCAGCATTTT	CASRPGTGIQPQHF
TRBV7-2	TRBJ2-1	TRBD1	NA	TGTGCCAGCAGCTTCGGGACAGGGGGCTACAATGAGCAGTTCTTC	CASSFGTGGYNEQFF
TRBV19	TRBJ1-5	NA	NA	TGTGCCAGTAGTATAGGAACGACGCAGCCCCAGCATTTT	CASSIGTTQPQHF
TRBV27	TRBJ2-5	NA	NA	TGTGCCAGCAACGACGCCTCCCAAGGTACCCAGTACTTC	CASNDASQGTQYF
TRBV5-1	TRBJ2-5	NA	NA	TGCGCCAGCAGCTTGGAAGGGAGGACGGAGACCCAGTACTTC	CASSLEGRTETQYF
TRBV20-1	TRBJ1-2	NA	NA	TGCAGTGCTAGTACCCGGGGGGGATACGAGGGCTACACCTTC	CSASTRGGYEGYTF
TRBV2	TRBJ2-3	TRBD2	NA	TGTGCCAGCAATCCTAGCGGGCGAAGCACAGATACGCAGTATTTT	CASNPSGRSTDTQYF
TRBV19	TRBJ2-7	NA	once	TGTGCCAGTAGTACCCTAGACTCCCGAGACGAGCAGTACTTC	CASSTLDSRDEQYF
TRBV9	TRBJ1-2	NA	NA	TGTGCCAGCAGCGCCGATTTGGGGCGTGGCTACACCTTC	CASSADLGRGYTF
TRBV4-1	TRBJ2-1	NA	NA	TGCGCCAGCAGCGCGTCGGGGAGTAGGGGCGAGCAGTTCTTC	CASSASGSRGEQFF
TRBV6-5	TRBJ2-7	NA	NA	TGTGCCAGCAGTAAGATAACCGGCCGCGAGCAGTACTTC	CASSKITGREQYF
TRBV5-4	TRBJ2-3	TRBD2	NA	TGTGCCAGCAGCTTGCCAGTGGGCGGGAGGGTGACGCGAGATACGCAGTATTTT	CASSLPVGGRVTRDTQYF
TRBV5-1	TRBJ1-2	NA	NA	TGCGCCAGCAGCTTGCCAGGGGACTATGGCTACACCTTC	CASSLPGDYGYTF
TRBV6-5	TRBJ1-1	NA	few	TGTGCCAGCAGTTACCGCAGATGGTCGGACACTGAAGCTTTCTTT	CASSYRRWSDTEAFF
TRBV13	TRBJ1-2	TRBD1	NA	TGTGCCAGCAGCATGGGGACAGGGGACTATGGCTACACCTTC	CASSMGTGDYGYTF
TRBV4-1	TRBJ2-7	NA	once	TGCGCCAGCAGCCAAATCGTACTCGGGACCGACCCCTCCTACGAGCAGTACTTC	CASSQIVLGTDPSYEQYF
TRBV7-2	TRBJ1-6	TRBD1	NA	TGTGCCAGCAGCTTAGCGGGACAGTCCTCGACCCTCCACTTT	CASSLAGQSSTLHF
TRBV7-9	TRBJ1-6	TRBD1	NA	TGTGCCAGCAGCCCGACAGGGGGTGCTTCACCCCTCCACTTT	CASSPTGGASPLHF
TRBV7-3	TRBJ2-1	NA	NA	TGTGCCAGCAGCTATAGAGGTGGACTTTACAATGAGCAGTTCTTC	CASSYRGGLYNEQFF
TRBV7-3	TRBJ2-1	NA	NA	TGTGCCAGCAGCTTAATGGGGTTTGAAGGGAATGAGCAGTTCTTC	CASSLMGFEGNEQFF
TRBV27	TRBJ2-1	TRBD2	NA	TGTGCCAGCAGTTTCGGGCCGGGAGGTGAGCAGTTCTTC	CASSFGPGGEQFF
TRBV2	TRBJ1-2	NA	NA	TGTGCCAGCAGTGGTAGGGCTTACTATGGCTACACCTTC	CASSGRAYYGYTF
TRBV21-1	TRBJ2-2	NA	NA	TGTGCCAGCAGCAAAGTCCGGGCCACAGGGCCTAGGACCGGGGAGCTGTTTTTT	CASSKVRATGPRTGELFF
TRBV7-9	TRBJ1-1	TRBD1	NA	TGTGCCAGCAGCTCCGGGGACAGACGGGAGACTGAAGCTTTCTTT	CASSSGDRRETEAFF
TRBV6-6	TRBJ1-4	NA	once	TGTGCCAGCAGTTACCGGAGGGAAAAACTGTTTTTT	CASSYRREKLFF
TRBV11-2	TRBJ1-2	TRBD1	few	TGTGCCAGCAGTTTTCCGTGGGGACAGGACCCTAACTATGGCTACACCTTC	CASSFPWGQDPNYGYTF
TRBV6-5	TRBJ1-2	TRBD1	once	TGTGCCAGCAGGCGACAGCGGACAGGGAGTTATGGCTACACCTTC	CASRRQRTGSYGYTF
TRBV12-3/TRBV12-4	TRBJ1-2	NA	NA	TGTGCCAGCAGTTTTAGGCGGGGTTACACCTTC	CASSFRRGYTF
TRBV3-1/TRBV3-2	TRBJ2-1	TRBD2	NA	TGTGCCAGCAGCCAAGATAGGGGACTAGCGGGAAGAAGCTCCTACAATGAGCAGTTCTTC	CASSQDRGLAGRSSYNEQFF
TRBV27	TRBJ2-3	NA	NA	TGTGCCAGCAGTTTAGCGGTTAGCACAGATACGCAGTATTTT	CASSLAVSTDTQYF
TRBV28	TRBJ1-1	NA	NA	TGTGCCAGCAGCTCAACCAAACTTAGGAACACTGAAGCTTTCTTT	CASSSTKLRNTEAFF
TRBV19	TRBJ2-7	TRBD1	NA	TGTGCCACAAAAGACAGGGGAACGGCCTACGAGCAGTACTTC	CATKDRGTAYEQYF
TRBV11-1	TRBJ1-6	TRBD1	once	TGTGCCAGCAGCTCAGGGGGTTCACCCCTCCACTTT	CASSSGGSPLHF
TRBV6-5	TRBJ2-3	NA	NA	TGTGCCAGTTCCAGGGGCCGTAGCACAGATACGCAGTATTTT	CASSRGRSTDTQYF
TRBV6-5	TRBJ2-5	NA	few	TGTGCCAGCAGTTATCAGGTGACCCAAGAGACCCAGTACTTC	CASSYQVTQETQYF
TRBV6-5	TRBJ1-1	NA	NA	TGTGCCAGCACCTCCCCGCATACAAACACTGAAGCTTTCTTT	CASTSPHTNTEAFF
TRBV5-6	TRBJ1-5	NA	NA	TGTGCCAGCAGCTGGGGAGGACAGAACAATCAGCCCCAGCATTTT	CASSWGGQNNQPQHF
TRBV15	TRBJ2-3	NA	NA	TGTGCCACCAGCAGAGGAGATGCAGATACGCAGTATTTT	CATSRGDADTQYF
TRBV29-1	TRBJ2-7	NA	NA	TGCAGCGTCAGAACAGGGTCGGGGCTCGGCTCCTACGAGCAGTACTTC	CSVRTGSGLGSYEQYF
TRBV7-9	TRBJ2-1	NA	NA	TGTGCCAGCAGCTTAGCTTCAGATGTCTATGAGCAGTTCTTC	CASSLASDVYEQFF
TRBV19	TRBJ1-2	NA	NA	TGTGCCAGTAGTATCGCCCCGGCAGGTGGTGGCTACACCTTC	CASSIAPAGGGYTF
TRBV6-5	TRBJ2-1	TRBD1	NA	TGTGCCAGCAGGCCCCCCGGGACAGGGGGCAATGAGCAGTTCTTC	CASRPPGTGGNEQFF
TRBV7-8	TRBJ1-6	TRBD1	once	TGTGCCAGCAGCGCCTCCGGGACAGGGTTTGAAGCCCTCCACTTT	CASSASGTGFEALHF
TRBV3-1/TRBV3-2	TRBJ1-1	NA	once	TGTGCCAGCAGCCGAAATACCCAGAGTAACACTGAAGCTTTCTTT	CASSRNTQSNTEAFF
TRBV28	TRBJ1-2	NA	NA	TGTGCCAGCCGGACGGCAAACTATGGCTACACCTTC	CASRTANYGYTF
TRBV10-3	TRBJ1-1	NA	NA	TGTGCCATCCGCAGGGGAGACACTGAAGCTTTCTTT	CAIRRGDTEAFF